The following is a T cell receptor (beta chain) sequence with its context. Using unique molecular identifiers, the investigators prepared the TCRbeta library. TCRdb re-derived calls from the PCR reads in MiXCR, one entry per CDR3 protein. The table lists around 360,000 distinct CDR3 sequences, approximately 10% of them singletons, with around 2.3% in the top ten. The V and J ends lost 5 bases and 14 bases, in that order; junction bases with no gene match: 7. This CDR3 has 12 residues. Germline V gene lookup returns CDR1 SEHNR and CDR2 FQNEAQ (reference sequence). The data derive from a study of T-cell reconstitution after alpha-beta-depleted transplantation in children.

Material: PBMCs from the stem cell graft donor, obtained from the stem cell graft. This sequence was found in a human donor who donated a stem cell graft to a child with acute lymphoblastic leukemia. This rearrangement joins TRBV7-9 to TRBJ2-1; TRBD2 matches at 9 bases. CDR3 DNA: TGTGCCAGCAGCCCCGGGCGCGGGAGGGAGTTCTTC. Its protein product is CASSPGRGREFF.